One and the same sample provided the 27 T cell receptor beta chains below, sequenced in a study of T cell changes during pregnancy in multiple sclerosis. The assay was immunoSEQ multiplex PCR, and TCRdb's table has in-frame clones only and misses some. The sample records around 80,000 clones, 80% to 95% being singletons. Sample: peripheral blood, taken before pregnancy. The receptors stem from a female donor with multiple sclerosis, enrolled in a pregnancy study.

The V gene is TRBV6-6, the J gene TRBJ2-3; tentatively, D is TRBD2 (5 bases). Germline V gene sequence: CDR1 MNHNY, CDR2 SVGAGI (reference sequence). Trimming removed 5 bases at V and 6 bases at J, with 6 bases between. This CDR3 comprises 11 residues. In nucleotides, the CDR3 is TGTGCCAGCAGTCGGAGGGATACGCAGTATTTT. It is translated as CASSRRDTQYF.

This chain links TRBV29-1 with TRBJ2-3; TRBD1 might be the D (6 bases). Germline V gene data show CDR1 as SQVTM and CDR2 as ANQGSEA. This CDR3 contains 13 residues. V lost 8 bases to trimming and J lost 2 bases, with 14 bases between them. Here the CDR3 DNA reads TGCAGCATGAGGACAGCACACACAGATACGCAGTATTTT. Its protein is CSMRTAHTDTQYF.

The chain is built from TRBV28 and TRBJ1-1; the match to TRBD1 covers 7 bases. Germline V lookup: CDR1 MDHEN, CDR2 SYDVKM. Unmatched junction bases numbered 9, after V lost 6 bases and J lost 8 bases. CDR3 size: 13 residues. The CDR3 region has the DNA TGTGCCAGCAGCCGTGACAGGGTCACGGAAGCTTTCTTT. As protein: CASSRDRVTEAFF.

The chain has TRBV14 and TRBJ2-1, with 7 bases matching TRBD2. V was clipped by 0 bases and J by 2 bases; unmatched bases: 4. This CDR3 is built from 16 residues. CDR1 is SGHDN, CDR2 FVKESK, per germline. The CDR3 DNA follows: TGTGCCAGCAGCCAAGAGGGCAGCGGGACCTACAATGAGCAGTTCTTC. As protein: CASSQEGSGTYNEQFF. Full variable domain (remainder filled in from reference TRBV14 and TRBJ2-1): EAGVTQFPSHSVIEKGQTVTLRCDPISGHDNLYWYRRVMGKEIKFLLHFVKESKQDESGMPNNRFLAERTGGTYSTLKVQPAELEDSGVYFCASSQEGSGTYNEQFFGPGTRLTVL.

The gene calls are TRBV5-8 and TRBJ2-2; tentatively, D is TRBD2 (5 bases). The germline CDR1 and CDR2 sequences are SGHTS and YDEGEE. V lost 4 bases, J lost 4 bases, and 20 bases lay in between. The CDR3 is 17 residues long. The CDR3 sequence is CASSQLIRTRVTGELFF. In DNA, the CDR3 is TGTGCCAGCAGCCAACTCATTCGGACGCGGGTCACCGGGGAGCTGTTTTTT.

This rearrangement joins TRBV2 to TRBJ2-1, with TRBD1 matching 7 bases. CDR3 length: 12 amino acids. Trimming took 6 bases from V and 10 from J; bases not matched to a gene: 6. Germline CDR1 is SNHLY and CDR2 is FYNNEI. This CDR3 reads CASRGQVGEQFF. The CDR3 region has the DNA TGTGCCAGCAGAGGACAGGTAGGCGAGCAGTTCTTC.

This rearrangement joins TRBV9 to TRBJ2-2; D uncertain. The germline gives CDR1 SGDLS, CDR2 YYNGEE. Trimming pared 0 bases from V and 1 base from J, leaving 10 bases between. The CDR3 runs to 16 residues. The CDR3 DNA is TGTGCCAGCAGCGTAGATATAGCCGGGAACACCGGGGAGCTGTTTTTT. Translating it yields CASSVDIAGNTGELFF. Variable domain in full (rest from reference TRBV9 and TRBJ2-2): DSGVTQTPKHLITATGQRVTLRCSPRSGDLSVYWYQQSLDQGLQFLIQYYNGEERAKGNILERFSAQQFPDLHSELNLSSLELGDSALYFCASSVDIAGNTGELFFGEGSRLTVL.

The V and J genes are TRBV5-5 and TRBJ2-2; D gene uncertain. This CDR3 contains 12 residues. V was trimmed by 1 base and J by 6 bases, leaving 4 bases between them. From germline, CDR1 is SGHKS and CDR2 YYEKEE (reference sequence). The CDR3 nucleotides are TGTGCCAGCAGCTTGTCAGCCGGGGAGCTGTTTTTT. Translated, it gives CASSLSAGELFF.

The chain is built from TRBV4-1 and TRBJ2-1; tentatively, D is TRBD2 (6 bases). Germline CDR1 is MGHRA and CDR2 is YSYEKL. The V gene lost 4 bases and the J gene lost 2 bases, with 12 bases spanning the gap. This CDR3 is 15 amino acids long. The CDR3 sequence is CASSLGTVTYNEQFF. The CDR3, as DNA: TGCGCCAGCAGCCTGGGGACTGTTACCTACAATGAGCAGTTCTTC.

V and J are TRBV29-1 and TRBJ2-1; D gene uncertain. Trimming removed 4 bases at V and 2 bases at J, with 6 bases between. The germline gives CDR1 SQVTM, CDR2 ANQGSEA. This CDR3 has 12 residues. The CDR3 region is CSVGHTYNEQFF. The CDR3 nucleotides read TGCAGCGTTGGGCACACCTACAATGAGCAGTTCTTC.

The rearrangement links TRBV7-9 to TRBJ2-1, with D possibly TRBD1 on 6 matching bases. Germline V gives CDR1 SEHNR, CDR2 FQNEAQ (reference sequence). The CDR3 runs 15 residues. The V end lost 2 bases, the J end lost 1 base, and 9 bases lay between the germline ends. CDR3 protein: CASSLSRGSYNEQFF. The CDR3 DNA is TGTGCCAGCAGCTTAAGCAGGGGATCCTACAATGAGCAGTTCTTC.

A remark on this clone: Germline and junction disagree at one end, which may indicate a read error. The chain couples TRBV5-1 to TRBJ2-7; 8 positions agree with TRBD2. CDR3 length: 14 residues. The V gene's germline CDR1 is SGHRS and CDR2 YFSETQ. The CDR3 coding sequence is TGCGCCGGCAGCTTGGGACTAGAAGCCTACGAGCAGTACTTC. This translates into CAGSLGLEAYEQYF.

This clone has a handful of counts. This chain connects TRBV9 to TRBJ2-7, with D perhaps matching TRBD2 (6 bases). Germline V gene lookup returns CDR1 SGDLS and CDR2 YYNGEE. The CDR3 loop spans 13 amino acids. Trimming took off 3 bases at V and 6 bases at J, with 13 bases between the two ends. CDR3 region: CASSALLAGEQYF. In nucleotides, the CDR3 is TGTGCCAGCAGCGCCCTACTAGCTGGCGAGCAGTACTTC.

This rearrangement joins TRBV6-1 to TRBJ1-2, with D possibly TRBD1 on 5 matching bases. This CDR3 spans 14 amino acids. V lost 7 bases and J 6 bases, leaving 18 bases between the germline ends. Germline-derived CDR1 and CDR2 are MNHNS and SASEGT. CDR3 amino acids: CASTSMAGWDGYTF. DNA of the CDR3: TGTGCCAGCACTTCTATGGCAGGGTGGGATGGCTACACCTTC.

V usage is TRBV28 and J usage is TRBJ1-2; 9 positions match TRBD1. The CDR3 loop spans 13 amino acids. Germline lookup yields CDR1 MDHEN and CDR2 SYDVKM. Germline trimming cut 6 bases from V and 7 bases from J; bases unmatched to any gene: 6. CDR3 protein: CASRGTGGIGYTF. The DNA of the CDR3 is TGTGCCAGCAGGGGAACAGGGGGCATTGGCTACACCTTC.

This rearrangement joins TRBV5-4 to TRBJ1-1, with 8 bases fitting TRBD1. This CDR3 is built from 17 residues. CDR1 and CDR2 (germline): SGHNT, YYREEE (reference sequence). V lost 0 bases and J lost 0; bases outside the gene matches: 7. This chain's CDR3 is CASSLAPGGHMNTEAFF. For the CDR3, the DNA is TGTGCCAGCAGCTTGGCGCCAGGGGGCCACATGAACACTGAAGCTTTCTTT.

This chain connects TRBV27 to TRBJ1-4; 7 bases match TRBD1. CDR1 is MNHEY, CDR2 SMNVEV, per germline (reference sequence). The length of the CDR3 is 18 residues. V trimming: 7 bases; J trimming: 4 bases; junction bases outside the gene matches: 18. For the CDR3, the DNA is TGTGCCAGCAAAAGGACGATCACCGCGGGACAGCGTAATGAAAAACTGTTTTTT. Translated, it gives CASKRTITAGQRNEKLFF.

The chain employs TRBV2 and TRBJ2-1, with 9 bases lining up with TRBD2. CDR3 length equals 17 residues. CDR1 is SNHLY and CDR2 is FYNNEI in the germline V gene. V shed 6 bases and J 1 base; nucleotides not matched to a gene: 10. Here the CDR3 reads CASRGWDSGGSYNEQFF. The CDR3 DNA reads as TGTGCCAGCAGGGGGTGGGATAGCGGGGGATCCTACAATGAGCAGTTCTTC. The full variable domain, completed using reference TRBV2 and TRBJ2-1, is EPEVTQTPSHQVTQMGQEVILRCVPISNHLYFYWYRQILGQKVEFLVSFYNNEISEKSEIFDDQFSVERPDGSNFTLKIRSTKLEDSAMYFCASRGWDSGGSYNEQFFGPGTRLTVL.

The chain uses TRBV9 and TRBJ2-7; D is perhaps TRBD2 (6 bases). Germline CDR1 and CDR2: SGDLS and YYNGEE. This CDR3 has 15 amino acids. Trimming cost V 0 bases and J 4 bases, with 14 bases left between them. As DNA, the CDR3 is TGTGCCAGCAGCGTAGGGTCGGGAGTATCATACGAGCAGTACTTC. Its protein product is CASSVGSGVSYEQYF.

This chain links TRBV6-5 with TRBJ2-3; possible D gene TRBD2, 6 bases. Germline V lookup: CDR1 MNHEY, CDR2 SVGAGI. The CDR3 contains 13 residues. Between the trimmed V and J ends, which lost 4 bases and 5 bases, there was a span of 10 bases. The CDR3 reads CASSLGGEDTQYF. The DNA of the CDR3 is TGTGCCAGCAGTTTAGGAGGGGAAGATACGCAGTATTTT.

CDR3 sequence: CATSRGGGSYNEQFF. In DNA form, the CDR3 reads TGTGCCACCAGCAGAGGGGGGGGCTCCTACAATGAGCAGTTCTTC. This chain uses TRBV15 with TRBJ2-1; 7 bases match TRBD2. J lost 0 bases, V lost 1 base, and 0 bases had no gene match. This CDR3 is 15 amino acids long. The germline V gene has CDR1 LNHNV and CDR2 YYDKDF (reference sequence).

In DNA, the CDR3 is TGTGCCAGCAGCCCCACAGGGGTTCTCAATCAGCCCCAGCATTTT. Translating gives CASSPTGVLNQPQHF. V usage is TRBV7-8 and J usage is TRBJ1-5; the match to TRBD1 covers 7 bases. CDR1 and CDR2 from the germline V gene are SGHVS and FQNEAQ. This CDR3 is built from 15 residues. After removal of 5 bases from V and 3 bases from J, the junction contained 7 bases not matched to a gene.

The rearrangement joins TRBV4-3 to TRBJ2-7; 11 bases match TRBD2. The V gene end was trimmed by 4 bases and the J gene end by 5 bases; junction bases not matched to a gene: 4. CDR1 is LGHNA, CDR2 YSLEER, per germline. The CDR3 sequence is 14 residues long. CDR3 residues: CASSLGLAGDEQYF. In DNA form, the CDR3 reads TGCGCCAGCAGCCTTGGACTAGCGGGTGACGAGCAGTACTTC.

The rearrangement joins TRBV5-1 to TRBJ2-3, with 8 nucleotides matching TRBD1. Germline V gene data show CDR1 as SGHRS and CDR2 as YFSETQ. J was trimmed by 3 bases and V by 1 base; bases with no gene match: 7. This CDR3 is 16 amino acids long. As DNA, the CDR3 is TGCGCCAGCAGCTTGCAACCCGACAGGGGTACAGATACGCAGTATTTT. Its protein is CASSLQPDRGTDTQYF.

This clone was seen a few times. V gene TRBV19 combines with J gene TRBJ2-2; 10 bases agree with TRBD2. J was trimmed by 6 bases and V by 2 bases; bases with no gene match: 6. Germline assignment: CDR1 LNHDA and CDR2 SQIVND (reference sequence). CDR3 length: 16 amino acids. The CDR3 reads CASSIKAGGPSGELFF. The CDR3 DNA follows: TGTGCCAGTAGTATAAAAGCGGGAGGGCCTTCCGGGGAGCTGTTTTTT.

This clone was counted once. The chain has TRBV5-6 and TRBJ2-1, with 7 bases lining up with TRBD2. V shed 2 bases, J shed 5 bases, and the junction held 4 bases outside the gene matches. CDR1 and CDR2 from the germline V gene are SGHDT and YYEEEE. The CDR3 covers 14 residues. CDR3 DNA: TGTGCCAGCAGCTTCCCTCTAGCGGACAATGAGCAGTTCTTC. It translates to CASSFPLADNEQFF.

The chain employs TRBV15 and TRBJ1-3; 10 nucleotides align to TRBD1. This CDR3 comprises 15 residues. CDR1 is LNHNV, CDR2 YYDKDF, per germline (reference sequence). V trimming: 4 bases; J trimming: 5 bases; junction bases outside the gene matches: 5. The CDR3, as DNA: TGTGCCACCAGCACGACAGGGGGCGGGAGAAACACCATATATTTT. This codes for CATSTTGGGRNTIYF.